The rows below give T cell receptor beta chains drawn from one sample of a study of blood T cell repertoires in COVID-19. Data came from immunoSEQ multiplex PCR; TCRdb stores just in-frame clones and leaves some out. The sample has tens of thousands of clones; approximately 80% are singletons. Sample: peripheral blood. These receptors all come from a man aged 25-45 years with COVID-19, enrolled during active disease. Both conserved end residues are part of each CDR3. Fields, in order: J gene, clone size, D gene, V gene, CDR3 length, CDR3 DNA, CDR3 protein. The D gene is left open where the match is weak. For some rows the clone size is stated as once, few or many, or as a class when expanded; others skip it.

>TRBJ1-5|NA|NA|TRBV7-5|17
TGTGTCAGAAGCTCCCCTCAGACAGGGGAGGGGAATCAGCCCCAGCATTTT
CVRSSPQTGEGNQPQHF
>TRBJ2-1|NA|NA|TRBV27|12
TGTGCCAGCTCAGACAGCTACAATGAGCAGTTCTTC
CASSDSYNEQFF
>TRBJ1-6|NA|NA|TRBV6-1|15
TGTGCCAGCAGTGAGGGGGGACGGCAGAATTCACCCCTCCACTTT
CASSEGGRQNSPLHF
>TRBJ2-5|NA|NA|TRBV4-1|15
TGCGCCAGCAGCCAAGATCAGGGCGATCAAGAGACCCAGTACTTC
CASSQDQGDQETQYF
>TRBJ1-6|NA|TRBD1|TRBV27|15
TGTGCCAGCAGTTTACTCGGACAGGGAAATTCACCCCTCCACTTT
CASSLLGQGNSPLHF
>TRBJ2-3|NA|TRBD2|TRBV27|16
TGTGCCAGCAGTTTAACGCTAGCGGATAGCACAGATACGCAGTATTTT
CASSLTLADSTDTQYF
>TRBJ1-5|few|TRBD1|TRBV30|14
TGTGCCTGGGACCCGGGACAGCCCAATCAGCCCCAGCATTTT
CAWDPGQPNQPQHF
>TRBJ2-5|NA|NA|TRBV7-7|15
TGTGCTAGCAGCTTAGGAGGCAGGGGAGAAGAGACCCAGTACTTC
CASSLGGRGEETQYF
>TRBJ1-6|NA|NA|TRBV18|12
TGTGCCAGCTCACCACCCTCTTCACCCCTCCACTTT
CASSPPSSPLHF
>TRBJ2-7|NA|NA|TRBV6-5|14
TGTGCCAGCAGTTACTCTCGACTAGTTGCCGAGCAGTACTTC
CASSYSRLVAEQYF
>TRBJ1-1|NA|TRBD1|TRBV19|16
TGTGCCAGTAGTATCGCTTGGGACAGGGGGAACACTGAAGCTTTCTTT
CASSIAWDRGNTEAFF
>TRBJ2-7|NA|TRBD2|TRBV7-2|15
TGTGCCAGCAGCTTAGCCGGGAGGCTCCCGTACGAGCAGTACTTC
CASSLAGRLPYEQYF
>TRBJ1-2|NA|NA|TRBV29-1|11
TGCAGCGTTGGAGGGGGAGAGGGCTACACCTTC
CSVGGGEGYTF
>TRBJ1-1|NA|NA|TRBV25-1|10
TGTGCCAGCTCCAGCACTGAAGCTTTCTTT
CASSSTEAFF
>TRBJ2-7|NA|TRBD1|TRBV7-6|16
TGTGCCAGCAGCTTAGTCGTGACAGGGTTTGGCCACGAGCAGTACTTC
CASSLVVTGFGHEQYF
>TRBJ2-1|NA|NA|TRBV5-4|15
TGTGCCAGCAGCTTGGTCCTCAGGGAAGCCGATGAGCAGTTCTTC
CASSLVLREADEQFF
>TRBJ2-2|NA|TRBD1|TRBV10-3|15
TGTGCCATCAGGGGGGACAGGGACAACACCGGGGAGCTGTTTTTT
CAIRGDRDNTGELFF
>TRBJ2-3|NA|TRBD2|TRBV24-1|19
TGTGCCACCAGTGACCCGGGACTAGCGGGAGGAGTGGGCACAGATACGCAGTATTTT
CATSDPGLAGGVGTDTQYF
>TRBJ1-2|NA|NA|TRBV7-9|12
TGTGCCAGCAGCCTAACCCAAAAGGGCTACACCTTC
CASSLTQKGYTF
>TRBJ2-1|NA|TRBD2|TRBV9|20
TGTGCCAGCAGCCCCGTAGGGGGACCAGGGGGGCGGGAGGGACACAATGAGCAGTTCTTC
CASSPVGGPGGREGHNEQFF
>TRBJ2-2|once|TRBD2|TRBV2|16
TGTGCCAGCAGAGGCCCTCCGGGGGGGCCACCCGGGGAGCTGTTTTTT
CASRGPPGGPPGELFF
>TRBJ1-2|NA|NA|TRBV4-3|13
TGCGCCAGCAGCCAGGCCAGAAACTATGGCTACACCTTC
CASSQARNYGYTF
>TRBJ2-1|NA|NA|TRBV9|15
TGTGCCAGCAGCGTAGATCAAATGGGGGCCGGTGAGCAGTTCTTC
CASSVDQMGAGEQFF
>TRBJ1-6|NA|TRBD1|TRBV29-1|13
TGCAGCGCACGTCCCGGGACAGGTGGGGCCCTCCACTTT
CSARPGTGGALHF
>TRBJ2-7|NA|NA|TRBV6-6|16
TGTGCCAGCAGTTACTCTCTCTCGGCGGGCCCCTACGAGCAGTACTTC
CASSYSLSAGPYEQYF
>TRBJ1-2|once|NA|TRBV28|14
TGTGCCAGCAGTGGGAGGGGGAGTAACTATGGCTACACCTTC
CASSGRGSNYGYTF
>TRBJ1-4|NA|NA|TRBV18|15
TGTGCCAGCTCACCTCCGGACTGGGAAATTGAAAAACTGTTTTTT
CASSPPDWEIEKLFF
>TRBJ2-3|NA|TRBD2|TRBV7-2|16
TGTGCCAGCAGCTTAGGGATTAGCGGGGTGACAGATACGCAGTATTTT
CASSLGISGVTDTQYF
>TRBJ2-4|NA|TRBD1|TRBV10-2|16
TGCGCCAGCAGTGAAGAGGCGGGACAGGGAAAAAACATTCAGTACTTC
CASSEEAGQGKNIQYF
>TRBJ2-7|NA|TRBD2|TRBV30|15
TGTGCCTGGAGTTTTAGCGGGAGGCCGACCTACGAGCAGTACTTC
CAWSFSGRPTYEQYF
>TRBJ1-1|NA|NA|TRBV6-5|15
TGTGCCAGCAGTTACTCGGACGTGACAGACACTGAAGCTTTCTTT
CASSYSDVTDTEAFF
>TRBJ2-2|NA|TRBD1|TRBV4-3|19
TGCGCCAGCAGCGCCCGAGAGTTCCGGGACAGGATTGTTTTCGGGGAGCTGTTTTTT
CASSAREFRDRIVFGELFF
>TRBJ2-3|NA|TRBD2|TRBV6-4|16
TGTGCCAGCAGTGAAAGCGGGGGGGCGGGGACAGATACGCAGTATTTT
CASSESGGAGTDTQYF
>TRBJ1-2|NA|TRBD1|TRBV9|13
TGTGCCAGCAGCATCGGGACAGGGTATGGCTACACCTTC
CASSIGTGYGYTF
>TRBJ2-7|NA|TRBD2|TRBV5-1|14
TGCGCCAGCAGCACCGGACTAGCGGTCTACGAGCAGTACTTC
CASSTGLAVYEQYF
>TRBJ1-1|NA|TRBD1|TRBV18|14
TGTGCCAGCTCACCCGGGACAGGGAACACTGAAGCTTTCTTT
CASSPGTGNTEAFF
>TRBJ2-7|NA|TRBD1|TRBV24-1|15
TGTGCCACCACCATTGATTCGGGACAGACCTACGAGCAGTACTTC
CATTIDSGQTYEQYF
>TRBJ2-7|NA|TRBD2|TRBV7-9|17
TGTGCCAGCAGCTTCGGGACTAGCGGCTTGGATAGTTACGAGCAGTACTTC
CASSFGTSGLDSYEQYF
>TRBJ2-2|NA|NA|TRBV11-2|14
TGTGCCAGCAGCCCTGGACTGGTCCCCGGGGAGCTGTTTTTT
CASSPGLVPGELFF
>TRBJ2-5|NA|NA|TRBV29-1|12
TGCAGCGTGAATAGCGGTCCAGGGACCCAGTACTTC
CSVNSGPGTQYF
>TRBJ1-6|few|NA|TRBV4-3|17
TGCGCCAGCAGCCAAGAGGACTATAGCTCCTATAATTCACCCCTCCACTTT
CASSQEDYSSYNSPLHF
>TRBJ1-4|NA|TRBD1|TRBV28|17
TGTGCCAGCAGGGACGTCCTAGGACAGGGACATAATGAAAAACTGTTTTTT
CASRDVLGQGHNEKLFF
>TRBJ2-7|NA|NA|TRBV12-3/TRBV12-4|13
TGTGCCAGCAGCATGACTAGTTCCTACGAGCAGTACTTC
CASSMTSSYEQYF
>TRBJ2-1|NA|NA|TRBV7-9|15
TGTGCCAGCAGCTTAGGCAGAGGCTCCTACAATGAGCAGTTCTTC
CASSLGRGSYNEQFF
>TRBJ1-2|few|NA|TRBV7-2|15
TGTGCCAGCAGCTTATCATATGCAGGGGACGATGGCTACACCTTC
CASSLSYAGDDGYTF
>TRBJ2-3|NA|TRBD2|TRBV4-3|16
TGCGCCAGCAGCCAAACTAGCGGGGGGGCCACAGATACGCAGTATTTT
CASSQTSGGATDTQYF
>TRBJ2-1|NA|NA|TRBV6-6|13
TGTGCCAGCAGTTACGTTTCGGGGAATGAGCAGTTCTTC
CASSYVSGNEQFF
>TRBJ2-7|NA|NA|TRBV19|17
TGTGCCAGTAGTATAGAAGGTTTAGGGCAGGGGAAGCACGAGCAGTACTTC
CASSIEGLGQGKHEQYF
>TRBJ2-2|few|NA|TRBV4-2|15
TGTGCCAGCAGCCCCCGGACTAAGGACACCGGGGAGCTGTTTTTT
CASSPRTKDTGELFF
>TRBJ1-4|NA|TRBD1|TRBV7-9|15
TGTGCCAGCAGCTTAGTCGGGACAGGGGTCGAAAAACTGTTTTTT
CASSLVGTGVEKLFF
>TRBJ2-5|NA|TRBD2|TRBV5-1|16
TGCGCCAGCAGCTTCGGACTAGCGGGAGTCCAAGAGACCCAGTACTTC
CASSFGLAGVQETQYF
>TRBJ1-1|few|NA|TRBV6-5|13
TGTGCCAGCAGTACTCAAGGGGACACTGAAGCTTTCTTT
CASSTQGDTEAFF
>TRBJ2-1|NA|TRBD1|TRBV19|13
TGTGCCAGTAGTTGGGGACAGGGCGGTGAGCAGTTCTTC
CASSWGQGGEQFF
>TRBJ1-1|NA|NA|TRBV11-3|12
TGTGCCAGCACCAGACAGAACACTGAAGCTTTCTTT
CASTRQNTEAFF
>TRBJ2-3|NA|TRBD2|TRBV11-2|16
TGTGCCAGCAGCCCGGGGGGGAGGACTAGCACAGATACGCAGTATTTT
CASSPGGRTSTDTQYF
>TRBJ1-1|once|NA|TRBV12-3/TRBV12-4|13
TGTGCCAGCAACCAAGGACACAACACTGAAGCTTTCTTT
CASNQGHNTEAFF
>TRBJ1-2|NA|NA|TRBV11-3|13
TGTGCCAGCAGTTCCAGGGGCAACTATGGCTACACCTTC
CASSSRGNYGYTF